This entry lists 5 T cell receptor beta chains sequenced from one sample in a study of brain T cells in children with intractable seizures. Only in-frame clones appear in the TCRdb table, and some are missing; sequencing was by immunoSEQ multiplex PCR. Among hundreds of thousands of clones, approximately 93% were seen once, and the ten largest hold around 5%. The time point here: blood from clinic visit 5 months post-surgery; TSC patient then seizure free. Specimen: peripheral blood, collected 4 to 6 months after surgery. The receptors were gathered from a boy under three years old with tuberous sclerosis and intractable seizures.

This chain links TRBV4-2 with TRBJ2-1; the match to TRBD2 covers 12 bases. Germline CDR1 and CDR2: LGHNA and YNFKEQ. This CDR3 has 14 amino acids. J lost 9 bases, V lost 2 bases, and 2 bases had no gene match. CDR3 sequence reads: CASSQLAGGVEQFF. The DNA for the CDR3 is TGTGCCAGCAGCCAACTAGCGGGAGGGGTTGAGCAGTTCTTC.

The CDR3: CASSLQGRNEKLFF. CDR3 DNA sequence: TGTGCCAGCAGCCTACAGGGGCGTAACGAAAAACTGTTTTTT. The chain recombines TRBV6-2 or TRBV6-3 with TRBJ1-4; 7 bases line up with TRBD1. This CDR3 is 14 amino acids long. Germline CDR1 reads MNHEY; CDR2 reads SVGEGT. The V segment lost 6 bases and the J segment 8 bases; nucleotides outside the gene matches: 9.

As DNA, the CDR3 is TGTGCCGTTGTCCGGGACAGAACCGTCTATGGCTACACCTTC. The encoded protein is CAVVRDRTVYGYTF. The chain carries TRBV7-2 and TRBJ1-2, with 7 nucleotides matching TRBD1. The CDR3 contains 14 residues. Germline-derived CDR1 and CDR2 are SGHTA and FQGNSA. V dropped 11 bases and J dropped 4; count of bases not matched to a gene: 13.

The chain recombines TRBV6-5 with TRBJ2-1; D is ambiguous. This CDR3 is 12 amino acids long. Germline V CDR1 and CDR2: MNHEY, SVGAGI. The V and J ends lost 7 bases and 4 bases respectively, with 8 bases between them. This CDR3 reads CASNVGYNEQFF. Here the CDR3 DNA reads TGTGCCAGCAATGTGGGGTACAATGAGCAGTTCTTC.

The chain links TRBV7-9 to TRBJ2-1; D remains ambiguous. Germline CDR1 is SEHNR and CDR2 is FQNEAQ (reference sequence). CDR3 size: 15 residues. The germline V and J ends were trimmed by 5 bases and 4 bases, with 15 bases remaining between them. DNA for the CDR3: TGTGCCAGCAGCCCCTGGGAAGGTGTATACAATGAGCAGTTCTTC. Its protein is CASSPWEGVYNEQFF.